These T cell receptor beta chains were read from a single sample in a study of shared clonotypes between healthy human individuals. TCRdb's copy holds only in-frame clones and misses some; the assay was immunoSEQ multiplex PCR. The sample shows millions of clones, roughly nine tenths of them seen only once. The sequenced sample was naive CD4+ T cells sorted from blood. These receptors all come from a young man in good health. CDR3s include the opening cysteine and the closing phenylalanine or tryptophan. A D gene is named only where the DNA matches it firmly. Not every row has a clone size; where given, it reads once, few, many or a size class.

TRBV5-4,.,TRBJ2-6,TRBD1,CASSSGQGTPGANVLTF,TGTGCCAGCAGCTCGGGACAGGGAACACCTGGGGCCAACGTCCTGACTTTC
TRBV19,.,TRBJ1-5,.,CASSIAPFKIYSNQPQHF,TGTGCCAGTAGTATTGCCCCCTTCAAAATATATAGCAATCAGCCCCAGCATTTT
TRBV5-1,.,TRBJ1-1,TRBD1,CASSLGETGQGSNTEAFF,TGCGCCAGCAGCTTGGGGGAGACCGGACAGGGTTCGAACACTGAAGCTTTCTTT
TRBV18,few,TRBJ2-2,.,CASSPRNTGELFF,TGTGCCAGCTCACCAAGGAACACCGGGGAGCTGTTTTTT
TRBV10-1,.,TRBJ2-3,.,CASSRGMASEAQYF,TGCGCCAGTTCTCGTGGGATGGCGTCTGAAGCGCAGTATTTT
TRBV30,.,TRBJ2-5,.,CAWSVKDWYQETQYF,TGTGCCTGGAGTGTAAAGGACTGGTACCAAGAGACCCAGTACTTC
TRBV5-6,.,TRBJ2-3,.,CASSLVISATQYF,TGTGCCAGCAGCTTGGTTATAAGCGCTACGCAGTATTTT
TRBV19,.,TRBJ1-2,TRBD1,CASSPGTGGIYNRPNYGYTF,TGTGCCAGTAGTCCCGGGACAGGGGGCATCTATAACCGACCTAACTATGGCTACACCTTC
TRBV28,once,TRBJ1-5,.,CAAGGRGNQPQHF,TGTGCCGCGGGAGGACGGGGAAATCAGCCCCAGCATTTT
TRBV15,.,TRBJ2-6,.,CATSRGLSGANVLTF,TGTGCCACCAGCAGGGGGTTGTCTGGGGCCAACGTCCTGACTTTC
TRBV5-1,.,TRBJ2-1,TRBD1,CASSLGQGGFNEQFF,TGCGCCAGCAGCTTGGGACAGGGTGGGTTCAATGAGCAGTTCTTC
TRBV9,.,TRBJ2-3,TRBD2,CASSDLAGATDTQYF,TGTGCCAGCAGCGACCTAGCGGGCGCCACAGATACGCAGTATTTT
TRBV11-1,.,TRBJ2-1,.,CASSFTGVWGSSYNEQFF,TGTGCCAGCAGCTTTACCGGGGTGTGGGGTAGCTCCTACAATGAGCAGTTCTTC
TRBV10-1,few,TRBJ2-2,.,CASSGQPNTGELFF,TGCGCCAGCAGTGGGCAGCCGAACACCGGGGAGCTGTTTTTT
TRBV10-3,.,TRBJ1-3,.,CAISEQPSSGNTIYF,TGTGCCATCAGTGAACAGCCGAGCTCTGGAAACACCATATATTTT
TRBV7-2,.,TRBJ1-1,.,CASSLGQEVSAFF,TGTGCCAGCAGCTTAGGACAGGAAGTATCAGCTTTCTTT
TRBV15,.,TRBJ2-2,.,CATSRRGDKGTGELFF,TGTGCCACCAGCAGGAGAGGGGATAAAGGGACCGGGGAGCTGTTTTTT
TRBV14,.,TRBJ2-5,.,CASSQGPGGETQYF,TGTGCCAGCAGCCAAGGCCCTGGGGGAGAGACCCAGTACTTC
TRBV28,.,TRBJ2-5,.,CASSKDRRGETQYF,TGTGCCAGCAGTAAGGACCGACGTGGAGAGACCCAGTACTTC